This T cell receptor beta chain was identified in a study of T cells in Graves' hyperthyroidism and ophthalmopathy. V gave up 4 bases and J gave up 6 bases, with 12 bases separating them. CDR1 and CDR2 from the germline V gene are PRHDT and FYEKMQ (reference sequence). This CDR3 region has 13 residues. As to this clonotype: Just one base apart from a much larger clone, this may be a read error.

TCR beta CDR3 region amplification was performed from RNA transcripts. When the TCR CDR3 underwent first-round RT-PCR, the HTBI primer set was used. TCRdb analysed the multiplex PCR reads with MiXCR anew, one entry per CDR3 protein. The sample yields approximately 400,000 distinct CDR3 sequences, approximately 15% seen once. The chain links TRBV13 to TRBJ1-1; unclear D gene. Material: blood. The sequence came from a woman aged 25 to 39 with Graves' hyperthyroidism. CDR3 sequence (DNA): TGTGCCAGCAGCTCTTCGGACGGATCTGAAGCTTTCTTT. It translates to CASSSSDGSEAFF.